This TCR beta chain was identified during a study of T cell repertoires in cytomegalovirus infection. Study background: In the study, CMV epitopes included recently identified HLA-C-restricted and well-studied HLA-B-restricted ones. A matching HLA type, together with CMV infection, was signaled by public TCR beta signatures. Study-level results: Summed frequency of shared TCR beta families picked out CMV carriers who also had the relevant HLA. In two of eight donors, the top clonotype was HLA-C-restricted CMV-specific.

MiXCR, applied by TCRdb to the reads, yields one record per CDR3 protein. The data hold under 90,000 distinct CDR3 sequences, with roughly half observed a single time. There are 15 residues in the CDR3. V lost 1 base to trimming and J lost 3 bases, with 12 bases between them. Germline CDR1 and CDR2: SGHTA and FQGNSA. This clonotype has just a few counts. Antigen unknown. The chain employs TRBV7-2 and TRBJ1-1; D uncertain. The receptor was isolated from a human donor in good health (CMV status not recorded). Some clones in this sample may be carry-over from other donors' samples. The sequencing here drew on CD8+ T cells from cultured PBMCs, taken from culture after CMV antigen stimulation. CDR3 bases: TGTGCCAGCAGCTTAGGGCTGGGAAGGTACACTGAAGCTTTCTTT. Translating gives CASSLGLGRYTEAFF.